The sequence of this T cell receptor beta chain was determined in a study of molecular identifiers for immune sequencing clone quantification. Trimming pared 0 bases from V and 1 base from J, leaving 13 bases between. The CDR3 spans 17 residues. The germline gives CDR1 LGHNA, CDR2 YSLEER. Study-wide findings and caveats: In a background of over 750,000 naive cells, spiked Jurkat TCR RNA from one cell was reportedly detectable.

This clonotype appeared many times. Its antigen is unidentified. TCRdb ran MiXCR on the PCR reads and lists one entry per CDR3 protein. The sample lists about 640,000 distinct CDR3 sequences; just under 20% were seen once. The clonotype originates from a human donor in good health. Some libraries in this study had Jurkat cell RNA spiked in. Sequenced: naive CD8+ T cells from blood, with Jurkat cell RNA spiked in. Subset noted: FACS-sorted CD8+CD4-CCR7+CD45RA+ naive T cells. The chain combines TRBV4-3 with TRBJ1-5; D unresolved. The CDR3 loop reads CASSQEVVSGSNQPQHF. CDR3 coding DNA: TGCGCCAGCAGCCAAGAGGTAGTCTCGGGAAGCAATCAGCCCCAGCATTTT.